By sample share, the clone carrying this T cell receptor (beta chain) is medium-sized. The CDR3 totals 16 residues. Unmatched junction bases numbered 8, after V lost 5 bases and J lost 2 bases. Germline loops: CDR1 SGHRS, CDR2 YFSETQ. TCRdb passed the 5' RACE reads through MiXCR, listing each CDR3 protein once. The sample records around 8,000 distinct CDR3 sequences, roughly 36% being singletons. The chain links TRBV5-1 to TRBJ2-3; 10 bases agree with TRBD2. What was sequenced was tumor-infiltrating memory CD4+ T cells sorted from the breast tumor. Subset indicated: memory CD4+ T cells, CD4+CD45RO+CD25-. The TCR sequence derives from a female donor with breast cancer. The DNA for the CDR3 is TGCGCCAGCAGACCTGGACTAGCGGCGAACACAGATACGCAGTATTTT. Its protein is CASRPGLAANTDTQYF. Full variable domain (rest looked up from reference TRBV5-1 and TRBJ2-3): KAGVTQTPRYLIKTRGQQVTLSCSPISGHRSVSWYQQTPGQGLQFLFEYFSETQRNKGNFPGRFSGRQFSNSRSEMNVSTLELGDSALYLCASRPGLAANTDTQYFGPGTRLTVL.